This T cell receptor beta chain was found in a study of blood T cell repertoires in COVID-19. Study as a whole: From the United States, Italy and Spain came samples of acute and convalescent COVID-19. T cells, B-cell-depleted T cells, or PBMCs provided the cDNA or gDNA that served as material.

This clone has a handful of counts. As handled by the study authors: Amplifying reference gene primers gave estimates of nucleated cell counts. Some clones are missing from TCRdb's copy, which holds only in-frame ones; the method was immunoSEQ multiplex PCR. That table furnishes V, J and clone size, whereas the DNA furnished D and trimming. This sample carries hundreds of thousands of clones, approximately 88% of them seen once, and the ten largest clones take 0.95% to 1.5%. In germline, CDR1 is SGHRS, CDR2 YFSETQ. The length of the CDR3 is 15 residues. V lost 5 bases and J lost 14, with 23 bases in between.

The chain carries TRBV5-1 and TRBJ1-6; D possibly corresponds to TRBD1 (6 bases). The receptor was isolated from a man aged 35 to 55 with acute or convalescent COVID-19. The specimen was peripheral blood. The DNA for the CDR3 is TGCGCCAGCAGGTGGGGGCCCGCCGGCGAGGAAACCCTCCACTTT. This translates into CASRWGPAGEETLHF.